This TCR beta chain was sequenced in a study of T cell repertoires in cytomegalovirus infection. About the study: From public TCR beta signatures came an indication of both CMV infection and matching HLA type.

TCRdb analysed the reads with MiXCR anew, one entry per CDR3 protein. The sample comprises about 150,000 distinct CDR3 sequences, around 32% of which are singletons, and 52% rests with the top ten. As concerns this clonotype: Its target is unknown.

The germline gives CDR1 LNHDA, CDR2 SQIVND (reference sequence). The CDR3 contains 14 residues. J was trimmed by 6 bases and V by 7 bases; bases with no gene match: 7. This sequence originates from a human donor in good health (CMV status not recorded). Some clones in this sample may be carry-over from other donors' samples. The specimen was CD8+ T cells from cultured PBMCs, collected from culture after CMV antigen stimulation. This sequence joins TRBV19 and TRBJ2-1; 9 bases align to TRBD2. As DNA, the CDR3 is TGTGCCAGTATGTGGAGCGGGGGGCTCAATGAGCAGTTCTTC. This translates into CASMWSGGLNEQFF.